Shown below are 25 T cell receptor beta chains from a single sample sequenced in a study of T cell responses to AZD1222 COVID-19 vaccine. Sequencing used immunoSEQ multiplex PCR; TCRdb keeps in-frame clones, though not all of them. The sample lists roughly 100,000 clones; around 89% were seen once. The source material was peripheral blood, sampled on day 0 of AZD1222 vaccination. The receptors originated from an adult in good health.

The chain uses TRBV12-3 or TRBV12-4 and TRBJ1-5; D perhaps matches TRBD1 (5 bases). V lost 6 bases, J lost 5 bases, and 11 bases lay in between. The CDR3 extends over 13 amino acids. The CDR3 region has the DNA TGTGCCAGCAGCCGGGAGGGGTATCAGCCCCAGCATTTT. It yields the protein CASSREGYQPQHF.

The CDR3 protein is CASSYRGGAHNEQFF. The CDR3 DNA is TGTGCCAGCAGTTACCGGGGAGGGGCCCACAATGAGCAGTTCTTC. The chain is built from TRBV6-2 or TRBV6-3 and TRBJ2-1, with 7 bases matching TRBD2. The J segment lost 5 bases and the V segment lost 2 bases, leaving 6 bases of the junction unmatched. The germline CDR1 and CDR2 sequences are MNHEY and SVGEGT. This CDR3 is 15 amino acids long.

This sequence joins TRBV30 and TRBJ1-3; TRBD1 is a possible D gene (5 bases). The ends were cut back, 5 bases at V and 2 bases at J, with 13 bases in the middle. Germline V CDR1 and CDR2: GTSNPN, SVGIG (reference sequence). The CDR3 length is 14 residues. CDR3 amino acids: CAWDLGGTGNTIYF. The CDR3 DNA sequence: TGTGCCTGGGATCTTGGGGGAACTGGAAACACCATATATTTT.

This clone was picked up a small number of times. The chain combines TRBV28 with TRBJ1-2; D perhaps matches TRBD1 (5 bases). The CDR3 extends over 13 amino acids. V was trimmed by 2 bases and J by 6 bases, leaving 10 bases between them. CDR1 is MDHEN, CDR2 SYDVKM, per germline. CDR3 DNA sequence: TGTGCCAGCAGTTTAGCAGGGTTGAATGGCTACACCTTC. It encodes CASSLAGLNGYTF.

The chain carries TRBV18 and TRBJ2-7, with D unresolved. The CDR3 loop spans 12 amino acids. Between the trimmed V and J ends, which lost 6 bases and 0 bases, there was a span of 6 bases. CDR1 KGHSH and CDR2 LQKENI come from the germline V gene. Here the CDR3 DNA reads TGTGCCAGCTCTCGCGACTCCTACGAGCAGTACTTC. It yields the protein CASSRDSYEQYF. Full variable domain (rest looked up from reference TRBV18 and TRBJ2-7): NAGVMQNPRHLVRRRGQEARLRCSPMKGHSHVYWYRQLPEEGLKFMVYLQKENIIDESGMPKERFSAEFPKEGPSILRIQQVVRGDSAAYFCASSRDSYEQYFGPGTRLTVT.

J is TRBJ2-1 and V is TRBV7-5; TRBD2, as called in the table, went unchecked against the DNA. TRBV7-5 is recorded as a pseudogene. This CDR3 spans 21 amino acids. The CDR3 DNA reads TGTGTCAGAAGCTTTGAAAAGCCAGAAGCGGGAAGTCACAAATCCTACAATGAGCAGTTCTTC. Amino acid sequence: CVRSFEKPEAGSHKSYNEQFF.

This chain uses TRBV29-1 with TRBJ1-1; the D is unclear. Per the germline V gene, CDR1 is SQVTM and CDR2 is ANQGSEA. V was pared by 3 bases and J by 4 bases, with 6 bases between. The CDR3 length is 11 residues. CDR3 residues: CSVEGSTEAFF. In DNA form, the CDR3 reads TGCAGCGTTGAGGGGAGCACTGAAGCTTTCTTT.

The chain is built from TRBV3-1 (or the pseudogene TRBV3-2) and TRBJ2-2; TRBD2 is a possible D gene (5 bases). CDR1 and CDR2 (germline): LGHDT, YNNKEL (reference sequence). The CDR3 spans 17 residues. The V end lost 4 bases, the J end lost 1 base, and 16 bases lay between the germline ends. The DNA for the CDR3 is TGTGCCAGCAGCCCAAACCGGCTAGCAGTGAACACCGGGGAGCTGTTTTTT. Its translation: CASSPNRLAVNTGELFF.

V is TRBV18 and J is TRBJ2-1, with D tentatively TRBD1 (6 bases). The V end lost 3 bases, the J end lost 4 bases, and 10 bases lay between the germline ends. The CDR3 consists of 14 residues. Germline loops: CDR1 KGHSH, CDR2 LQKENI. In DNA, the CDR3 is TGTGCCAGCTCACCCCCTACAGGGTACAATGAGCAGTTCTTC. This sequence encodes CASSPPTGYNEQFF.

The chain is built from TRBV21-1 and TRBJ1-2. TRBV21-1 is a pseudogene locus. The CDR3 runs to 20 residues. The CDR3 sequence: CASSKVGRKGSLRINYGYTF. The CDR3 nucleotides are TGTGCCAGCAGCAAAGTGGGGAGGAAAGGGTCGCTCCGAATTAACTATGGCTACACCTTC.

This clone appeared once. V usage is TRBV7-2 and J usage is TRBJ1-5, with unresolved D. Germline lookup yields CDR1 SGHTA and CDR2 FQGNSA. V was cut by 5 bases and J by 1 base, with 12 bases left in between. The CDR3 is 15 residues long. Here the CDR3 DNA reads TGTGCCAGCAGCCTTCGAATCACGAGCAATCAGCCCCAGCATTTT. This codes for CASSLRITSNQPQHF.

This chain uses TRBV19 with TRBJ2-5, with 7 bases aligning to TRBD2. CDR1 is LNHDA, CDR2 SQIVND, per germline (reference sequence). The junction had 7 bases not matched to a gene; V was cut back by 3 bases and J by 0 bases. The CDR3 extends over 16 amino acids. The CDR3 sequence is CASSILGTTYQETQYF. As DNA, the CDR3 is TGTGCCAGTAGTATCTTGGGGACTACGTACCAAGAGACCCAGTACTTC.

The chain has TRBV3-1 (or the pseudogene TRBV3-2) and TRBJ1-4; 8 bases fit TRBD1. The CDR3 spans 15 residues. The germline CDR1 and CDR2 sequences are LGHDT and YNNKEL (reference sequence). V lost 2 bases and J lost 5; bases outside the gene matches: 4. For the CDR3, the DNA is TGTGCCAGCAGCCAACGGGGACAGGCAAATGAAAAACTGTTTTTT. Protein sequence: CASSQRGQANEKLFF.

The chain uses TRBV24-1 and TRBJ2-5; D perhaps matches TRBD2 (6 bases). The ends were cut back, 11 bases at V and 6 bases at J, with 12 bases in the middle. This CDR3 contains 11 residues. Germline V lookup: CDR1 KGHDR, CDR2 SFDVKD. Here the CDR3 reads CAIGSAKTQYF. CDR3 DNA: TGTGCCATCGGGAGCGCGAAGACCCAGTACTTC.

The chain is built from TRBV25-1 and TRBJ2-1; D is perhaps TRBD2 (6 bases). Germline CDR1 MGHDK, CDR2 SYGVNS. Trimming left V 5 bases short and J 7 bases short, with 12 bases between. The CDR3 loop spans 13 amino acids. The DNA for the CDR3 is TGTGCCAGCAGTACCCCCGGGGGTAATGAGCAGTTCTTC. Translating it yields CASSTPGGNEQFF.

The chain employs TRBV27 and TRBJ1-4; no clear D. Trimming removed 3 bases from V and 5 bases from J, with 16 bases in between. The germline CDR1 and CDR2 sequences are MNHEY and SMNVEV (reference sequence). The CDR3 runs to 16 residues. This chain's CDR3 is CASSFRTPPDNEKLFF. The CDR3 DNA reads TGTGCCAGCAGTTTCCGGACCCCCCCGGACAATGAAAAACTGTTTTTT.

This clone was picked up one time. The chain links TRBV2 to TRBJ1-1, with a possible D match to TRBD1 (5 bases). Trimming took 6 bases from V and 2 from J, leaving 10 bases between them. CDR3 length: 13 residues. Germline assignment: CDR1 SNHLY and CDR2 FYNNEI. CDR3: CASRGEINTEAFF. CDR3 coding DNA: TGTGCCAGCAGAGGGGAGATTAACACTGAAGCTTTCTTT.

The DNA of the CDR3 is TGCGCCAGCAGCTTAACCCCCGGGACTAGCGGGATTTACGAGCAGTACTTC. Translated, it gives CASSLTPGTSGIYEQYF. The chain joins TRBV5-1 to TRBJ2-7; 13 bases align to TRBD2. The CDR3 has 17 amino acids. J lost 4 bases, V lost 2 bases, and 9 bases had no gene match. Germline V gene data show CDR1 as SGHRS and CDR2 as YFSETQ.

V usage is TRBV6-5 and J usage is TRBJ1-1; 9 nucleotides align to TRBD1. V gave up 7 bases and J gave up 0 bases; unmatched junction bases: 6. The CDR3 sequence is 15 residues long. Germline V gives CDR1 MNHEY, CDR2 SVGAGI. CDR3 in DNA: TGTGCCAGCACCGGACAGGGGCCCTTGAACACTGAAGCTTTCTTT. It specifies CASTGQGPLNTEAFF.

The CDR3 protein is CASRGGEGQPQHF. CDR3 nucleotide sequence: TGTGCCAGTAGGGGGGGGGAAGGACAGCCCCAGCATTTT. V gene TRBV19 combines with J gene TRBJ1-5, with D perhaps TRBD1 (5 bases). The V end was cut by 6 bases, the J end by 7 bases, with 13 bases between. This CDR3 has 13 residues. CDR1 is LNHDA, CDR2 SQIVND, per germline (reference sequence).

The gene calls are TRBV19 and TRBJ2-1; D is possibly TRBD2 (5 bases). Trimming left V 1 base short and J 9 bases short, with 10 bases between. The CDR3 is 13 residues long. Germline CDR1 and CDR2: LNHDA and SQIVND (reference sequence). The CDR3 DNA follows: TGTGCCAGTAGTATAGCTGGAAGCGGTGAGCAGTTCTTC. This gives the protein CASSIAGSGEQFF.

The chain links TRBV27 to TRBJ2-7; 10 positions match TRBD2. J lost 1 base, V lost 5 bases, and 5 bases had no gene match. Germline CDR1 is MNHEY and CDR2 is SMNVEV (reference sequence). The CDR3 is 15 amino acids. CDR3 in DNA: TGTGCCAGCAGTGAATTACTAGCGGGATCCTACGAGCAGTACTTC. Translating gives CASSELLAGSYEQYF.

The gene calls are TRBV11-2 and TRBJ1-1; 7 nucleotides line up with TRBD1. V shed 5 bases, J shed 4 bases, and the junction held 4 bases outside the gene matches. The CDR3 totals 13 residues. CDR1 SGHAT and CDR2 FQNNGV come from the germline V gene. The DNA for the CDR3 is TGTGCCAGCAGCCGACAGGGAGGCACTGAAGCTTTCTTT. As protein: CASSRQGGTEAFF.

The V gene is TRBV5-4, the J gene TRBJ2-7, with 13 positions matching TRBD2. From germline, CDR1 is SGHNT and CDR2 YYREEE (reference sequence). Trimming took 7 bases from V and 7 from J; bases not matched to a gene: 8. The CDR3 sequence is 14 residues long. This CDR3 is CASHTSGRAREQYF. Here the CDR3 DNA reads TGTGCCAGCCACACTAGCGGGAGGGCTCGGGAGCAGTACTTC.

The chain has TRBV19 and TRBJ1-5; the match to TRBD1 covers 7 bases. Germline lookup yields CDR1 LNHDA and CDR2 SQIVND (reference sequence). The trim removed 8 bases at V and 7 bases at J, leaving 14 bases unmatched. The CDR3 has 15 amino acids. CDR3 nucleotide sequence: TGTGCCAGTCGAGTACCGGGACAGCCGGGGCAGCCCCAGCATTTT. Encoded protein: CASRVPGQPGQPQHF.